The source of this T cell receptor (beta chain) is a study of cytomegalovirus exposure and HLA in healthy donors (dated by TCRdb to about 2017). For the wider study: According to a later analysis, the roughly 120 validation repertoires were produced on the same platform as the roughly 720 repertoires of the first cohort. The aim of the study was to test whether cataloging public T cell receptors could identify signatures of past pathogen exposure. In addition to the first cohort of hundreds of subjects, a separate validation cohort of about 120 different subjects was used. To predict cytomegalovirus infection status, the study combined high-throughput TCR immunosequencing, statistical association of individual TCRs with disease status, and machine learning. On the study overall, not on this receptor specifically: It was suggested by the authors that the approach could potentially be generalized to other disease states and immunological phenotypes. The classifier was reported to diagnose cytomegalovirus status with high specificity and sensitivity in both the original and validation cohorts. In vitro tests confirmed that a few of the cytomegalovirus-associated TCR beta chains recognize cytomegalovirus antigens. A later analysis had no HLA typing for the validation cohort, so co-occurrence there was scored across all 110 or so repertoires. Subsequent analysis determined that TCRs grouped into clusters in the first cohort also showed a tendency toward co-occurrence across the roughly 120 validation repertoires, and about 93% of cluster scores exceeded 0. The study gave a list of around 170 TCR beta chains associated with cytomegalovirus. Most TCR sequences were observed very rarely across donors, whereas some public TCRs were present in many individuals.

Comment on this clone: Its antigen remains unidentified. It has no much larger one-base neighbor in the sample; base qualities were not kept.

Separate from the roughly 660-subject first cohort, the validation cohort of 120 subjects was the group to which the donors belonged. The method behind the library was the immunoSEQ multiplex PCR assay. Concerning the study's data processing: A statistical classification framework was built for diagnosing cytomegalovirus status from the catalog of TCR beta chain sequences. Held by TCRdb, this immuneACCESS table contains in-frame sequences only and omits some clones. Under half of the omission traces to an unresolved V gene where checked; the cause of the rest is unknown. The D gene and trimming were derived from the DNA, and the V and J assignments and clone size from that table. The sample includes fewer than 250,000 clones, with approximately 87% observed a single time. Roughly 2.5% of the sample rests with the top ten. From the cysteine up to the phenylalanine, the CDR3 has a length of 15 residues. Only the CDR3 DNA is retained, 45 bases long and in frame from the first base. V loses 1 base at its end and J loses 5 bases; junction bases beyond the gene matches: 4. From the germline V gene, CDR1 is LGHNA and CDR2 is YSLEER.

Source material: PBMCs. This sequence uses TRBV4-3 and TRBJ1-5, with 8 middle bases fitting TRBD1. This receptor was obtained from a man in his late teens or twenties in good health and CMV-seronegative. CDR3 loop: CASSQGTGKDQPQHF. DNA sequence: TGCGCCAGCAGCCAAGGGACAGGGAAGGATCAGCCCCAGCATTTT.